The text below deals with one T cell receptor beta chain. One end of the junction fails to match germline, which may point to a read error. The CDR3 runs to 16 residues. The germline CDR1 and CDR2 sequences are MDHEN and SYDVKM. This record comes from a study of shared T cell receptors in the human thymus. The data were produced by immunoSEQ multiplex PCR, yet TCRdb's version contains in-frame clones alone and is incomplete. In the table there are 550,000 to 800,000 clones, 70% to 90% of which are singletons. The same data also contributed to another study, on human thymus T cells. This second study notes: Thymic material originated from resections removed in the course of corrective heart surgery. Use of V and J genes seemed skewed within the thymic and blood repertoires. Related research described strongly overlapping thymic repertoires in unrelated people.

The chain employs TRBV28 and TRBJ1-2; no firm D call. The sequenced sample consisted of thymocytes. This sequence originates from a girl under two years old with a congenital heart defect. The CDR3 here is CAISLPPSGKEYGYTF. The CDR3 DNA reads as TGTGCCATCAGTTTACCCCCCTCGGGGAAGGAATATGGCTACACCTTC.